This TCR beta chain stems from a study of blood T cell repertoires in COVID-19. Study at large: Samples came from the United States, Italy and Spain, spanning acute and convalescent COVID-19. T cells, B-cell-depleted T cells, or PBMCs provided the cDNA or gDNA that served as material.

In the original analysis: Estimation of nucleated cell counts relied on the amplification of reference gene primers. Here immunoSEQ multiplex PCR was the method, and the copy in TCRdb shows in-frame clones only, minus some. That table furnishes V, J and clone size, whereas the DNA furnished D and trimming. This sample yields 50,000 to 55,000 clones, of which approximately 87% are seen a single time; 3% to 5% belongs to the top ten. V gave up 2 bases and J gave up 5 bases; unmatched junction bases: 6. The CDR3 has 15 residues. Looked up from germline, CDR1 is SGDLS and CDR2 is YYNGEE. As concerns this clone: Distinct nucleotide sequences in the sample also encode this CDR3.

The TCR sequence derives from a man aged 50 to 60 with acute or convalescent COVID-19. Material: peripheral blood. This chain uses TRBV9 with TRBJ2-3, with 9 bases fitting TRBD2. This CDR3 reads CASSVAGGRGDTQYF. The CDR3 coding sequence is TGTGCCAGCAGCGTCGCGGGAGGGCGGGGAGATACGCAGTATTTT.